The 19 T cell receptor beta chains below come from one sample, sequenced in a study of CD8+ T cells in alopecia areata. In each case, RNA was isolated and then reverse transcribed into cDNA as the sequencing template. Here immunoSEQ multiplex PCR was the method, and the copy in TCRdb shows in-frame clones only, minus some. The sample consists of about 99,000 clones, roughly 53% of them appearing once. Sequencing was performed on CD4+ T cells sorted from blood. The receptor source for this set is a human donor in good health.

The chain uses TRBV19 and TRBJ2-7, with D perhaps TRBD1 (6 bases). The CDR3 spans 14 residues. V lost 9 bases and J 2 bases, leaving 17 bases between the germline ends. Germline lookup yields CDR1 LNHDA and CDR2 SQIVND (reference sequence). CDR3 bases: TGTGCCAGCCGGCACAGGGTAGGCACCTACGAGCAGTACTTC. This gives the protein CASRHRVGTYEQYF.

The chain links TRBV15 to TRBJ2-1; D is unresolved. CDR1 and CDR2 from the germline V gene are LNHNV and YYDKDF (reference sequence). Trimming removed 0 bases at V and 7 bases at J, with 4 bases between. This CDR3 has 12 amino acids. The CDR3 DNA sequence: TGTGCCACCAGCAGAGATAGAAATGAGCAGTTCTTC. This gives the protein CATSRDRNEQFF.

The gene calls are TRBV29-1 and TRBJ2-3, with 9 positions matching TRBD1. Germline CDR1 SQVTM, CDR2 ANQGSEA. The V and J ends lost 5 bases and 3 bases, in that order; junction bases with no gene match: 6. This CDR3 is 14 amino acids long. For the CDR3, the DNA is TGCAGCGTTACCGACAGGGGGGTTACAGATACGCAGTATTTT. Its protein is CSVTDRGVTDTQYF.

The V and J genes are TRBV4-2 and TRBJ2-1; D uncertain. The CDR3 runs to 11 residues. Trimming pared 0 bases from V and 10 bases from J, leaving 4 bases between. From germline, CDR1 is LGHNA and CDR2 YNFKEQ. The CDR3 nucleotides read TGTGCCAGCAGCCAAGAGGGAGAGCAGTTCTTC. As protein: CASSQEGEQFF.

This clone has only a few counts. This CDR3 is CSVDRGGGNEQFF. Written as DNA, the CDR3 is TGCAGCGTTGATCGAGGCGGGGGCAATGAGCAGTTCTTC. The V and J genes are TRBV29-1 and TRBJ2-1, with TRBD2 identical over 7 bases. This CDR3 spans 13 amino acids. Germline CDR1 SQVTM, CDR2 ANQGSEA. V lost 3 bases to trimming and J lost 6 bases; unmatched junction nucleotides: 5.

The V and J genes are TRBV30 and TRBJ1-2, with 7 bases matching TRBD1. Germline loops: CDR1 GTSNPN, CDR2 SVGIG (reference sequence). V lost 4 bases, J lost 4 bases, and 3 bases stayed unmatched. CDR3 length equals 12 residues. The CDR3 DNA is TGTGCCTGGACGACAGGGTTCTATGGCTACACCTTC. This gives the protein CAWTTGFYGYTF.

The genes are TRBV30 and TRBJ2-3, with 8 bases identical to TRBD2. The CDR3 runs 11 residues. Looked up from germline, CDR1 is GTSNPN and CDR2 is SVGIG (reference sequence). V shed 8 bases, J shed 3 bases, and the junction held 1 base outside the gene matches. CDR3 protein: CAGTRTDTQYF. CDR3 DNA: TGTGCCGGGACTAGGACAGATACGCAGTATTTT.

This clone has a handful of counts. The chain carries TRBV4-1 and TRBJ2-1, with D possibly matching TRBD2 (6 bases). This CDR3 region has 16 residues. Trimming stripped 4 bases from V and 4 bases from J, with 17 bases between. In germline, CDR1 is MGHRA, CDR2 YSYEKL. CDR3 amino acids: CASSPLSGTVYNEQFF. The CDR3 DNA is TGCGCCAGCAGCCCGCTCTCCGGGACTGTGTACAATGAGCAGTTCTTC.

The gene calls are TRBV7-2 and TRBJ2-5; D is possibly TRBD2 (5 bases). The CDR3 consists of 16 residues. The germline CDR1 and CDR2 sequences are SGHTA and FQGNSA. Trimming shortened V by 1 base and J by 4 bases, and 16 bases separated the two germline ends. CDR3 nucleotide sequence: TGTGCCAGCAGCTTAGAGGTCCTACTAGAAGGAGAGACCCAGTACTTC. The encoded protein is CASSLEVLLEGETQYF.

This clone was seen just once. This chain links TRBV15 with TRBJ1-1, with D possibly TRBD1 on 6 matching bases. The CDR3 spans 14 residues. V dropped 5 bases and J dropped 7 bases, with 17 bases sitting between them. Germline CDR1 is LNHNV and CDR2 is YYDKDF (reference sequence). CDR3 protein: CATSARGQPSEAFF. The CDR3 DNA follows: TGTGCCACCAGCGCCCGCGGACAGCCCAGTGAAGCTTTCTTT.

The chain links TRBV11-2 to TRBJ2-3; maybe TRBD1 (6 bases). The CDR3 contains 13 residues. Trimming took 6 bases from V and 6 from J, leaving 13 bases between them. The V gene's germline CDR1 is SGHAT and CDR2 FQNNGV. The DNA of the CDR3 is TGTGCCAGCAGGGTACAGGGTCGTGATACGCAGTATTTT. Translated: CASRVQGRDTQYF.

The chain is built from TRBV14 and TRBJ1-2; no clear D. V gave up 0 bases and J gave up 2 bases, with 10 bases separating them. The V gene's germline CDR1 is SGHDN and CDR2 FVKESK. This CDR3 comprises 15 residues. The CDR3 loop is CASSQDEDTNYGYTF. The CDR3 nucleotides read TGTGCCAGCAGCCAAGATGAGGATACGAACTATGGCTACACCTTC.

The rearrangement uses TRBV30 and TRBJ1-1, with a weak D call TRBD1 (5 bases). V dropped 2 bases and J dropped 4 bases, with 11 bases sitting between them. The CDR3 spans 13 residues. The V gene's germline CDR1 is GTSNPN and CDR2 SVGIG (reference sequence). The CDR3 loop is CAWSSGMVTEAFF. CDR3 nucleotides: TGTGCCTGGAGTTCAGGGATGGTCACTGAAGCTTTCTTT. The full variable domain, rest sourced from reference TRBV30 and TRBJ1-1, is SQTIHQWPATLVQPVGSPLSLECTVEGTSNPNLYWYRQAAGRGLQLLFYSVGIGQISSEVPQNLSASRPQDRQFILSSKKLLLSDSGFYLCAWSSGMVTEAFFGQGTRLTVV.

This clone was seen a few times. In nucleotides, the CDR3 is TGTGCCACCACCGGGGTTACCTCCGAGCAGTACTTC. Its protein is CATTGVTSEQYF. J is TRBJ2-7 and V is TRBV25-1; tentative D call: TRBD2 (5 bases). Per the germline V gene, CDR1 is MGHDK and CDR2 is SYGVNS. This CDR3 contains 12 residues. V lost 10 bases to trimming and J lost 6 bases, with 16 bases between them.

The rearrangement uses TRBV7-9 and TRBJ1-1; 7 bases agree with TRBD1. CDR3 length equals 14 residues. The germline V gene encodes CDR1 SEHNR and CDR2 FQNEAQ (reference sequence). Unmatched junction bases numbered 11, after V lost 5 bases and J lost 8 bases. CDR3 region: CASSQDRVPREAFF. In DNA, the CDR3 is TGTGCCAGCAGCCAAGACAGGGTACCAAGGGAAGCTTTCTTT.

This clone was counted once. This chain connects TRBV27 to TRBJ1-2; weak D call: TRBD1 (6 bases). V was trimmed by 5 bases and J by 2 bases, leaving 9 bases between them. The germline CDR1 and CDR2 sequences are MNHEY and SMNVEV (reference sequence). CDR3 length equals 13 residues. CDR3 amino acids: CASSQGGNYGYTF. CDR3 DNA: TGTGCCAGCAGTCAAGGGGGAAACTATGGCTACACCTTC.

The J gene is TRBJ2-3, the V gene TRBV7-3; D not resolved. CDR3 length: 15 amino acids. Between the trimmed V and J ends, which lost 7 bases and 4 bases, there was a span of 18 bases. Germline values: CDR1 SGHTA, CDR2 FQGTGA. The CDR3 is CASKDYPWRADTQYF. CDR3 DNA sequence: TGTGCCAGCAAGGATTACCCCTGGCGCGCAGATACGCAGTATTTT.

The rearrangement uses TRBV29-1 and TRBJ2-5; possibly TRBD2 for D (6 bases). From germline, CDR1 is SQVTM and CDR2 ANQGSEA. CDR3 size: 12 residues. Between the trimmed V and J ends, which lost 6 bases and 7 bases, there was a span of 15 bases. The CDR3 loop reads CSVNRDLRTQYF. For the CDR3, the DNA is TGCAGCGTGAATAGGGACTTGCGGACCCAGTACTTC. Together with reference TRBV29-1 and TRBJ2-5, the CDR3 gives the full variable domain: SAVISQKPSRDICQRGTSLTIQCQVDSQVTMMFWYRQQPGQSLTLIATANQGSEATYESGFVIDKFPISRPNLTFSTLTVSNMSPEDSSIYLCSVNRDLRTQYFGPGTRLLVL.

The rearrangement links TRBV7-9 to TRBJ1-5; TRBD1 matches at 8 bases. Per germline, CDR1 SEHNR and CDR2 FQNEAQ (reference sequence). V was clipped by 5 bases and J by 0 bases; unmatched bases: 6. The CDR3 loop spans 16 amino acids. In nucleotides, the CDR3 is TGTGCCAGCAGCGCCTCAGGGGGCGGTAGCAATCAGCCCCAGCATTTT. Amino acids: CASSASGGGSNQPQHF.